What follows is one TCR beta chain and its context. Its antigen is currently unknown. Through a sample-barcoded 5' primer and a J-beta primer mix, a second PCR was run for about 6 to 11 cycles. Each cDNA molecule received a tag from a template-switch adaptor that had 12 random nucleotides. TCRdb ran MiXCR on the 5' RACE reads and lists one entry per CDR3 protein. The table has about 1.5 million distinct CDR3 sequences, 35% to 45% seen once. CDR1 and CDR2 (germline): SQVTM, ANQGSEA. The CDR3 has 13 amino acids. The V and J ends lost 0 bases and 8 bases respectively, with 11 bases between them. Drawn from each donor were approximately 10 milliliters of peripheral blood. Each sample gave at least 7 million isolated PBMCs. This entry comes from a study of blood T cells in healthy people across ages. Findings and caveats of the study: Estimated diversity that came from one million T cells was considered an underestimate.

The clonotype was recovered from a woman aged 18-29 years in good health. The chain has TRBV29-1 and TRBJ2-4, with D possibly called TRBD1 or TRBD2 (6 bases each). Sequencing input: blood. For the CDR3, the DNA is TGCAGCGTTGAAGACAGGGGCGGGGACATTCAGTACTTC. As protein: CSVEDRGGDIQYF.